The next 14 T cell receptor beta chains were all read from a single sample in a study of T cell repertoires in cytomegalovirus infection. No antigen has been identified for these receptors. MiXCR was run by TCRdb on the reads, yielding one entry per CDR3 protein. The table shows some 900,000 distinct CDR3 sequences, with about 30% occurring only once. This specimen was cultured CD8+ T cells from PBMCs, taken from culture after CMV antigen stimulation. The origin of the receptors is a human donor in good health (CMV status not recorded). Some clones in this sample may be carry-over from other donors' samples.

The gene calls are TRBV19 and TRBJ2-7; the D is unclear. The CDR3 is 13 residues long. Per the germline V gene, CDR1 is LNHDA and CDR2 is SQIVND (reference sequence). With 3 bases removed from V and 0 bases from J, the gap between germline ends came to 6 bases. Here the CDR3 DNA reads TGTGCCAGTAGTATTACACACTCCTACGAGCAGTACTTC. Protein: CASSITHSYEQYF.

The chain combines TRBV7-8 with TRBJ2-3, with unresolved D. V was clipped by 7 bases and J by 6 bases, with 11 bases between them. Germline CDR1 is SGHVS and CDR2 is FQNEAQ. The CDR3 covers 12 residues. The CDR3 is CASTSPSDTQYF. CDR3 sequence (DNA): TGTGCCAGCACTTCCCCCTCCGATACGCAGTATTTT.

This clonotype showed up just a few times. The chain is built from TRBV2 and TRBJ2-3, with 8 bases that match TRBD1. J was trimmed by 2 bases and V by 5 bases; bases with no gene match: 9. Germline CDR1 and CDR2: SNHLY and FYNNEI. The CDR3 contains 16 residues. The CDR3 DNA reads TGTGCCAGCAGTAACCGGGACAGGCCCCACACAGATACGCAGTATTTT. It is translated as CASSNRDRPHTDTQYF. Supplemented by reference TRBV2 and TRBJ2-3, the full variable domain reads EPEVTQTPSHQVTQMGQEVILRCVPISNHLYFYWYRQILGQKVEFLVSFYNNEISEKSEIFDDQFSVERPDGSNFTLKIRSTKLEDSAMYFCASSNRDRPHTDTQYFGPGTRLTVL.

The CDR3 sequence is CASSPKLGGHQGDSPLHF. CDR3 coding DNA: TGTGCCAGCAGCCCAAAGTTGGGGGGGCACCAGGGAGATTCACCCCTCCACTTT. The chain has TRBV4-2 and TRBJ1-6; possibly TRBD1 for D (6 bases). The CDR3 has 18 amino acids. V gave up 4 bases and J gave up 8 bases, with 24 bases separating them. In germline, CDR1 is LGHNA, CDR2 YNFKEQ.

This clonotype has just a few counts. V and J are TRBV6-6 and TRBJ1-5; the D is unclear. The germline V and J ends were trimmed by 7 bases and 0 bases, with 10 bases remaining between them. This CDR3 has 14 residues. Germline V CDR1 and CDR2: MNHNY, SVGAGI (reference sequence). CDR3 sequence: CASNGRGSNQPQHF. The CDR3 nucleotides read TGTGCCAGCAATGGGCGAGGTAGCAATCAGCCCCAGCATTTT.

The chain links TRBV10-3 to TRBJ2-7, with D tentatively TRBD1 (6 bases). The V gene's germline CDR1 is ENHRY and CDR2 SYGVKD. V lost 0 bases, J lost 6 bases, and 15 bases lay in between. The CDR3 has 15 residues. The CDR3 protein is CAISESGALIAEQYV. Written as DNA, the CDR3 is TGTGCCATCAGTGAGTCGGGGGCTCTCATCGCCGAGCAGTACGTC.

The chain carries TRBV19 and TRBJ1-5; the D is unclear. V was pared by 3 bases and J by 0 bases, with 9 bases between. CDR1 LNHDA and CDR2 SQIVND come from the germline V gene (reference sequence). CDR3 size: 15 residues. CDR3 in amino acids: CASSISTASNQPQHF. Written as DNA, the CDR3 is TGTGCCAGTAGTATTTCAACAGCTAGCAATCAGCCCCAGCATTTT. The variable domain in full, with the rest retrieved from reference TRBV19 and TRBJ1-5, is DGGITQSPKYLFRKEGQNVTLSCEQNLNHDAMYWYRQDPGQGLRLIYYSQIVNDFQKGDIAEGYSVSREKKESFPLTVTSAQKNPTAFYLCASSISTASNQPQHFGDGTRLSIL.

The CDR3 bases are TGTGCCAGCGAAACAGGGGGCAATGGCTACACCTTC. This encodes CASETGGNGYTF. The rearrangement joins TRBV12-3 or TRBV12-4 to TRBJ1-2; 9 bases align to TRBD1. V was pared by 8 bases and J by 6 bases, with 4 bases of the junction left unmatched. This CDR3 has 12 amino acids.

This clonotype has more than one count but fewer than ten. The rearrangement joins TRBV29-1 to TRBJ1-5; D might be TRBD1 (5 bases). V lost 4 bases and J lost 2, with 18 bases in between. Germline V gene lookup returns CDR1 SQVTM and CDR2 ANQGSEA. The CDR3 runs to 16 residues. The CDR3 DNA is TGCAGCGTTGCCTTTGAAAATTCCAGGGGCAATCAGCCCCAGCATTTT. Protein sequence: CSVAFENSRGNQPQHF.

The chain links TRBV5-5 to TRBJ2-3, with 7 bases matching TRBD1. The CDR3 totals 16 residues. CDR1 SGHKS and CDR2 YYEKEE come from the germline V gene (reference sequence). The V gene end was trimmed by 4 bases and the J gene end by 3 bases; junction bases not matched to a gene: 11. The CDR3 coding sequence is TGTGCCAGCAGCCAACTCAGGGGGAGTGGGACAGATACGCAGTATTTT. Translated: CASSQLRGSGTDTQYF.

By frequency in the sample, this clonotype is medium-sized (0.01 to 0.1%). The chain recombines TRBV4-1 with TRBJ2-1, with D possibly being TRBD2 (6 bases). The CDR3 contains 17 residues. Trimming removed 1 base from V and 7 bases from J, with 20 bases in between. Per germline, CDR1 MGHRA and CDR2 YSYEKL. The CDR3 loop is CASSQGTWLATQNEQFF. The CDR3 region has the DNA TGCGCCAGCAGCCAAGGCACGTGGCTAGCGACCCAAAATGAGCAGTTCTTC.

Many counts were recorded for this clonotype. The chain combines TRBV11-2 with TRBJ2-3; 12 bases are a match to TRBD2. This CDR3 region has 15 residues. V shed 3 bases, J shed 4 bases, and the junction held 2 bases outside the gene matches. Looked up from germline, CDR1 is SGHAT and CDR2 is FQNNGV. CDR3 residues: CASSFSSGGADTQYF. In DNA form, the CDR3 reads TGTGCCAGCAGCTTTTCTAGCGGGGGGGCAGATACGCAGTATTTT.

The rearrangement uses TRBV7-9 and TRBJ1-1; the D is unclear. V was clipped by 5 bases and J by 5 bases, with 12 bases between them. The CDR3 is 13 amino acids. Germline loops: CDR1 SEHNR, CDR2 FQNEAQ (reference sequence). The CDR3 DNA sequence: TGTGCCAGCAGCCCTACAGAGGATACTGAAGCTTTCTTT. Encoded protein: CASSPTEDTEAFF. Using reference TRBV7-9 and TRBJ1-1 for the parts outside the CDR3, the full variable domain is DTGVSQNPRHKITKRGQNVTFRCDPISEHNRLYWYRQTLGQGPEFLTYFQNEAQLEKSRLLSDRFSAERPKGSFSTLEIQRTEQGDSAMYLCASSPTEDTEAFFGQGTRLTVV.

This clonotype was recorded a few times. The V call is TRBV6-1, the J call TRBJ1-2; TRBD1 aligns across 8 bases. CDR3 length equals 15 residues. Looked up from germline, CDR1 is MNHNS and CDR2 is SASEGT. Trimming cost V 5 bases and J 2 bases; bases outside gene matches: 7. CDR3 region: CASSTLGTGNYGYTF. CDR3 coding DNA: TGTGCCAGCAGTACCTTAGGGACAGGAAACTATGGCTACACCTTC.